This T cell receptor (beta chain) comes out of a study of T cell responses to AZD1222 COVID-19 vaccine. A note on this clone: Its antigen is unidentified.

Findings and caveats of the study: Females outnumbered males among donors, who were mostly white British; clonal diversity was possibly underestimated.

Germline loops: CDR1 GTSNPN, CDR2 SVGIG (reference sequence). V was clipped by 2 bases and J by 3 bases; unmatched bases: 5. The CDR3 spans 14 residues. Assay: immunoSEQ multiplex PCR; the TCRdb copy retains only in-frame clones and omits some. The repertoire consists of roughly 50,000 clones, with about 86% occurring once and the leading ten covering less than 7%. This receptor was identified in an adult who received the AZD1222 COVID-19 vaccine. The chain joins TRBV30 to TRBJ2-7; 9 nucleotides line up with TRBD1. The source was peripheral blood, collected 28 days after the second AZD1222 dose. Written as DNA, the CDR3 is TGTGCCTGGAGTACCGGGACAGGGAACTACGAGCAGTACTTC. Translating it yields CAWSTGTGNYEQYF.